This T cell receptor (beta chain) comes out of a study of cytomegalovirus exposure and HLA in healthy donors. Study overall: Approximately 190 million T cells yielded around 100 million unique TCR beta sequences, as an earlier analysis found. Findings and caveats of the study: According to an earlier analysis, most TCR beta V segments yielded productive rearrangements about 90% or about 30% of the time.

Primers for the PCR totalled 60 Vbeta and 13 Jbeta. Clones were sequenced by immunoSEQ multiplex PCR, and TCRdb holds only the in-frame ones, with some missing. The sample records under 130,000 clones, about 69% being singletons. Donors consisted of healthy bone marrow donors. This clone has a handful of counts. The antigen is undetermined. The V end was cut by 0 bases, the J end by 6 bases, with 11 bases between. The CDR3 covers 14 residues. Looked up from germline, CDR1 is KGHSH and CDR2 is LQKENI. The chain recombines TRBV18 with TRBJ2-5; D perhaps matches TRBD2 (6 bases). The sequenced sample was PBMCs. The sequence was obtained from a middle-aged man in good health and CMV-seronegative. Here the CDR3 DNA reads TGTGCCAGCTCACCACCGGGACTGGCGCAGACCCAGTACTTC. Protein: CASSPPGLAQTQYF.